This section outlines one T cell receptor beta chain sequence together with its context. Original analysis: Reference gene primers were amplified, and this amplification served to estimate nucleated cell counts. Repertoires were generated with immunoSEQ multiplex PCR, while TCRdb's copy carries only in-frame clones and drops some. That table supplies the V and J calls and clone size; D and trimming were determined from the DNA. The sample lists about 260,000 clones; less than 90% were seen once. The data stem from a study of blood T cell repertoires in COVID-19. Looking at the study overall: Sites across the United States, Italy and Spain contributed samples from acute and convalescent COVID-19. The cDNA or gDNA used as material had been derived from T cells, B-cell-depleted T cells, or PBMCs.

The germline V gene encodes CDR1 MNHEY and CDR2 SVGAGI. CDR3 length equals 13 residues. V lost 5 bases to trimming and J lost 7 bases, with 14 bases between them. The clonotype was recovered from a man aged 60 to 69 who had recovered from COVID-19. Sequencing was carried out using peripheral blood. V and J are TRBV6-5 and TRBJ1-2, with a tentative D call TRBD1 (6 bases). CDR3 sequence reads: CASSKGQGLGYTF. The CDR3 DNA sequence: TGTGCCAGCAGTAAGGGACAAGGACTTGGCTACACCTTC.